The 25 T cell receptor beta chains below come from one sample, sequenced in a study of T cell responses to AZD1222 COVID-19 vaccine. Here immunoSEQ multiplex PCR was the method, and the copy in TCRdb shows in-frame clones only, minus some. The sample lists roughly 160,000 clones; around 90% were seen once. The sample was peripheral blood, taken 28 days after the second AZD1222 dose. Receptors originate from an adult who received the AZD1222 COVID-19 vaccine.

This CDR3 is CASSQDSGGNEQYF. In DNA, the CDR3 is TGCGCCAGCAGCCAAGATTCGGGAGGGAACGAGCAGTACTTC. This chain connects TRBV4-3 to TRBJ2-7, with 8 bases matching TRBD2. The V and J ends lost 0 bases and 5 bases, in that order; junction bases with no gene match: 3. Germline V gene sequence: CDR1 LGHNA, CDR2 YSLEER. This CDR3 has 14 residues.

The CDR3: CASSVHRGRSYNEQFF. CDR3 DNA: TGTGCCAGCAGTGTTCACAGGGGCAGGTCCTACAATGAGCAGTTCTTC. V usage is TRBV7-9 and J usage is TRBJ2-1; 7 bases align to TRBD1. This CDR3 has 16 residues. The junction had 9 bases not matched to a gene; V was cut back by 6 bases and J by 1 base. Looked up from germline, CDR1 is SEHNR and CDR2 is FQNEAQ (reference sequence).

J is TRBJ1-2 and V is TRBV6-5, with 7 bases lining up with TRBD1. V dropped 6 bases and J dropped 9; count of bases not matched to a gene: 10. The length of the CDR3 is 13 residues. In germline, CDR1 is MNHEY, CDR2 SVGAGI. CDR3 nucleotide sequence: TGTGCCAGCAGGGTTACAGGGGAGAGAAGCTACACCTTC. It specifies CASRVTGERSYTF.

CDR3 sequence reads: CASSLTDKGEYTF. CDR3 nucleotide sequence: TGCGCCAGCAGCTTGACGGACAAAGGGGAATACACCTTC. The J gene is TRBJ1-2, the V gene TRBV5-1, with TRBD1 as a possible D gene (5 bases). Deletions cut 1 base from V and 11 bases from J, with 15 bases between. The germline V gene has CDR1 SGHRS and CDR2 YFSETQ. This CDR3 is built from 13 residues.

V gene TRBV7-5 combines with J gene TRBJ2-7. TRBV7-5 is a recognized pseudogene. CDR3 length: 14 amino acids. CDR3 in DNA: TGTGTCAGAAGCTATAGGTGGGGATCCTACGAGCAGTACTTC. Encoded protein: CVRSYRWGSYEQYF.

CDR3 in amino acids: CSVEPTGDRVTNEQFF. The CDR3 coding sequence is TGCAGCGTTGAGCCAACGGGGGACAGGGTTACTAATGAGCAGTTCTTC. The chain recombines TRBV29-1 with TRBJ2-1, with 9 bases aligning to TRBD1. The CDR3 runs 16 residues. Germline V CDR1 and CDR2: SQVTM, ANQGSEA. J gave up 7 bases and V 3 bases, and 13 bases lay outside the gene matches.

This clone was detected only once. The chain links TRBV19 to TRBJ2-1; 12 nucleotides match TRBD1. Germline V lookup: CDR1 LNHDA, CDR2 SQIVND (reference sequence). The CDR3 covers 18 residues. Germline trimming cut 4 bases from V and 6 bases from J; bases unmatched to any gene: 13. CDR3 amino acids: CASSTTGTGGWLFNEQFF. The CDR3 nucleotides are TGTGCCAGTAGTACGACCGGGACAGGGGGCTGGTTATTCAATGAGCAGTTCTTC.

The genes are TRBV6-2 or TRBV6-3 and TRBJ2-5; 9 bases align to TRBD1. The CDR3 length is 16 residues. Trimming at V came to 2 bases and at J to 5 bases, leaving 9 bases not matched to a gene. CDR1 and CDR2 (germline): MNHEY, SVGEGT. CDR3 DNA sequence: TGTGCCAGCAGTTACATCTGGACAGGGGCCGGCGAGACCCAGTACTTC. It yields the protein CASSYIWTGAGETQYF.

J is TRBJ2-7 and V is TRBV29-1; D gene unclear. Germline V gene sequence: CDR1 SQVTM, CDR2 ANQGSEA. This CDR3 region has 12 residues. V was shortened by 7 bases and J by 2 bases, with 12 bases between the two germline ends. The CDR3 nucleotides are TGCAGCGCCTCGACCCTTACCTACGAGCAGTACTTC. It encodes CSASTLTYEQYF.

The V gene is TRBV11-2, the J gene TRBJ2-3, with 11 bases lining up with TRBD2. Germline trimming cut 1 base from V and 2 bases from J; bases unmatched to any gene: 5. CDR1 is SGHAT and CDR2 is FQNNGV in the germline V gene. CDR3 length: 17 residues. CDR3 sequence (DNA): TGTGCCAGCAGCTTAGTGGCACTAGCGGGGGCCACAGATACGCAGTATTTT. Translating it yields CASSLVALAGATDTQYF.

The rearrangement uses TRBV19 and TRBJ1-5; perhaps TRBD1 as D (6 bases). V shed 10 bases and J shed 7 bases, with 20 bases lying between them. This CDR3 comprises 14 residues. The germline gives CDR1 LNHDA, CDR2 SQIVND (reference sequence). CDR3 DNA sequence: TGTGCCACCAACCAGGGGAGGGATTTACAGCCCCAGCATTTT. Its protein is CATNQGRDLQPQHF.

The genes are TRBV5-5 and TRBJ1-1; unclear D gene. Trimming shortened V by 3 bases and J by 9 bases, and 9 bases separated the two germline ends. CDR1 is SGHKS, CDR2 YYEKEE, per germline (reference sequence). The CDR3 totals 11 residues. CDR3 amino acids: CASSSGPKAFF. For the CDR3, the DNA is TGTGCCAGCAGCTCCGGACCAAAAGCTTTCTTT.

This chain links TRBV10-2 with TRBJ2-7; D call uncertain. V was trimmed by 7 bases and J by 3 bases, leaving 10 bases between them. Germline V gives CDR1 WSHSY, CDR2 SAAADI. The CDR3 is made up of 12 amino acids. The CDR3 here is CASTLDGYEQYF. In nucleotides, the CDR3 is TGCGCCAGCACCCTGGACGGCTACGAGCAGTACTTC.

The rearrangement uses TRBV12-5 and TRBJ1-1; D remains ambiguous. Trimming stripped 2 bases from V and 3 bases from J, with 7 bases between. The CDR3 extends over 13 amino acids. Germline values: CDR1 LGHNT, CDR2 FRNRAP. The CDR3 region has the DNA TGTGCTAGTGGTTTGTCGGTGGACACTGAAGCTTTCTTT. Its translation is CASGLSVDTEAFF.

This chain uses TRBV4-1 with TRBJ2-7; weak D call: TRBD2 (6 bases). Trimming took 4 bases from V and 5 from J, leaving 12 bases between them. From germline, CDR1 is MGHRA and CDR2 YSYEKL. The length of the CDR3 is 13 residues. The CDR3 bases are TGCGCCAGCAGCCTCTGGGGGGAAAACGAGCAGTACTTC. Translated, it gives CASSLWGENEQYF.

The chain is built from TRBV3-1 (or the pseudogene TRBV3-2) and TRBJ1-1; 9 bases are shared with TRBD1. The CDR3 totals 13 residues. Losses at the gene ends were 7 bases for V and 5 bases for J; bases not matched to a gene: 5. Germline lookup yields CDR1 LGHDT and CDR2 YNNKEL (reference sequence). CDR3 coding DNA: TGTGCCAGCATAAGACAGGGGGGGACTGAAGCTTTCTTT. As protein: CASIRQGGTEAFF.

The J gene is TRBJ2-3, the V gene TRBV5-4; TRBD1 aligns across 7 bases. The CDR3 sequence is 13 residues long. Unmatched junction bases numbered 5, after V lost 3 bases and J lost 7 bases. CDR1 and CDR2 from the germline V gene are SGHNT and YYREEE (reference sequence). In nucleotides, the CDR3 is TGTGCCAGCAGCTCCGCAGGGGGAAATACGCAGTATTTT. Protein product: CASSSAGGNTQYF.

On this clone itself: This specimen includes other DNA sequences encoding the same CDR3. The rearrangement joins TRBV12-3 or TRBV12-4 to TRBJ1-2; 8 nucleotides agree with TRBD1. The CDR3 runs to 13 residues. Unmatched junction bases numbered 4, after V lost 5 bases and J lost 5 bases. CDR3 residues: CASSPDRGYGYTF. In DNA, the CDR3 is TGTGCCAGCAGTCCCGACAGGGGTTATGGCTACACCTTC.

The CDR3 DNA follows: TGTGCCAGCAGCTTATTACGGGGGGCCGCTTTCTTT. Translated: CASSLLRGAAFF. This chain uses TRBV7-6 with TRBJ1-1; TRBD1 might be the D (6 bases). CDR1 and CDR2 from the germline V gene are SGHVS and FNYEAQ. This CDR3 is built from 12 residues. Deletions cut 2 bases from V and 11 bases from J, with 12 bases between.

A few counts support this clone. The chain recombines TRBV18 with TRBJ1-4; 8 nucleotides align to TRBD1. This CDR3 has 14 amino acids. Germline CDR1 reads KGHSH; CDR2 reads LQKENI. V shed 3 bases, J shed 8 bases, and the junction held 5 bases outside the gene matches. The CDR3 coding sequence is TGTGCCAGCTCACCTCAGGGGGCGAGAGAAAAACTGTTTTTT. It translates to CASSPQGAREKLFF.

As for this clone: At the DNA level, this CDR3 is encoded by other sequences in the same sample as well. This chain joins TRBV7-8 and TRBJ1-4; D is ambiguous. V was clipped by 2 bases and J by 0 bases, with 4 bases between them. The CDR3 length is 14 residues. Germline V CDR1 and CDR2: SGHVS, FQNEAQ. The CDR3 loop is CASSLTATNEKLFF. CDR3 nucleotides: TGTGCCAGCAGCTTAACCGCAACTAATGAAAAACTGTTTTTT.

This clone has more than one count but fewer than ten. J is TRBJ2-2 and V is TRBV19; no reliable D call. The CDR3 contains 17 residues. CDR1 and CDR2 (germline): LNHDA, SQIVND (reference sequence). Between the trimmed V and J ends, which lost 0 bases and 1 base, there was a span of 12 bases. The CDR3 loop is CASSIDRWRMNTGELFF. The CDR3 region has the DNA TGTGCCAGTAGTATAGATCGATGGCGAATGAACACCGGGGAGCTGTTTTTT.

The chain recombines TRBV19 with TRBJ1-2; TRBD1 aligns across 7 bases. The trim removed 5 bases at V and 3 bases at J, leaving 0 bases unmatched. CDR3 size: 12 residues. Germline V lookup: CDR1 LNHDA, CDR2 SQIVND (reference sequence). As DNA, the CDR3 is TGTGCCAGTAGTGGGACAGACTATGGCTACACCTTC. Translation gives CASSGTDYGYTF.

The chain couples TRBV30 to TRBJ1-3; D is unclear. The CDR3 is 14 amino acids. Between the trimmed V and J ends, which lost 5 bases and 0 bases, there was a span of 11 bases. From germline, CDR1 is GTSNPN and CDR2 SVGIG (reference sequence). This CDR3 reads CAWGREISGNTIYF. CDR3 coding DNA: TGTGCCTGGGGGAGGGAAATCTCTGGAAACACCATATATTTT.

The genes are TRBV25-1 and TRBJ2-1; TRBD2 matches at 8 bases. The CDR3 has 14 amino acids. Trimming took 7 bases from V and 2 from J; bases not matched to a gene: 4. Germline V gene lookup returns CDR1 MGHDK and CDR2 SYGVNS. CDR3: CASNGGGTYNEQFF. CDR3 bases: TGTGCCAGCAACGGGGGGGGCACCTACAATGAGCAGTTCTTC.